The next 8 T cell receptor beta chains were all read from a single sample in a study of regulatory T cells in long-lasting Graves disease. Arm-PCR with iRepertoire HTBI primers amplified the CDR3 regions for these TCR beta libraries. TCRdb redid the calling of the multiplex PCR reads with MiXCR, one entry per CDR3 protein. The repertoire holds around 330,000 distinct CDR3 sequences, over 15% seen once, with about 40% in the top ten. Regarding time point: newly diagnosed GD, antithyroid drugs for less than 3 months. The TCR library used RNA extracted from PBMCs. Specimen: peripheral blood mononuclear cells (PBMCs), collected at new diagnosis, from a patient treated with antithyroid drugs. These receptor sequences come from a female donor with Graves disease.

This clonotype was recorded at least ten times. V and J are TRBV19 and TRBJ2-7; 10 bases line up with TRBD2. The CDR3 is 13 amino acids. V gave up 3 bases and J gave up 4 bases; unmatched junction bases: 0. CDR1 LNHDA and CDR2 SQIVND come from the germline V gene (reference sequence). CDR3 loop: CASSMGLAYEQYF. As DNA, the CDR3 is TGTGCCAGTAGTATGGGACTAGCGTACGAGCAGTACTTC.

This clonotype was picked up many times. The chain carries TRBV12-3 or TRBV12-4 and TRBJ2-7; maybe TRBD2 (5 bases). The CDR3 is made up of 10 amino acids. Trimming removed 6 bases at V and 7 bases at J, with 7 bases between. The CDR3 loop reads CASRGREQYF. As DNA, the CDR3 is TGTGCCAGCAGGGGGAGAGAGCAGTACTTC.

The J gene is TRBJ2-5, the V gene TRBV2; 11 positions agree with TRBD2. After removal of 6 bases from V and 4 bases from J, the junction contained 10 bases not matched to a gene. Germline CDR1 is SNHLY and CDR2 is FYNNEI. The CDR3 has 16 residues. The CDR3 nucleotides are TGTGCCAGCAGCTTGGCTGCACTAGCGGGAGCAGAGACCCAGTACTTC. Protein: CASSLAALAGAETQYF.

This clonotype has at least ten counts. The gene calls are TRBV24-1 and TRBJ2-7; 7 nucleotides line up with TRBD2. Germline trimming cut 3 bases from V and 7 bases from J; bases unmatched to any gene: 8. The V gene's germline CDR1 is KGHDR and CDR2 SFDVKD. There are 14 residues in the CDR3. CDR3 bases: TGTGCCACCAGTGATCGGGCGGGAGCAAGGGAGCAGTACTTC. Protein sequence: CATSDRAGAREQYF.

Comments on this clonotype: Because the CDR3 is missing its conserved closing phenylalanine or tryptophan, this is likely a read error. The DNA is omitted, as the CDR3 cannot be located on it reliably, and the CDR3 follows TCRdb's listing. The chain is built from TRBV18 and TRBJ1-1. Both ends counted, the CDR3 spans 14 residues. Germline V gives CDR1 KGHSH, CDR2 LQKENI. CDR3 in amino acids: CASSPSSRYTEACL.

V and J are TRBV20-1 and TRBJ2-7; D unclear. The CDR3 sequence is 11 residues long. Trimming took 4 bases from V and 0 from J, leaving 4 bases between them. Germline CDR1 and CDR2: DFQATT and SNEGSKA (reference sequence). The CDR3 bases are TGCAGTGCTACTCTCTCCTACGAGCAGTACTTC. Translating gives CSATLSYEQYF.

The chain has TRBV5-1 and TRBJ2-1, with 10 bases identical to TRBD2. The CDR3 is made up of 15 amino acids. V dropped 0 bases and J dropped 10; count of bases not matched to a gene: 7. Germline V CDR1 and CDR2: SGHRS, YFSETQ. CDR3 sequence (DNA): TGCGCCAGCAGCTTGGATCCTAGCGGGAGTTACGAGCAGTTCTTC. This sequence encodes CASSLDPSGSYEQFF.

This sequence joins TRBV6-4 and TRBJ2-6; D call uncertain. The CDR3 consists of 14 residues. Germline values: CDR1 MRHNA, CDR2 SNTAGT. Between the trimmed V and J ends, which lost 3 bases and 3 bases, there was a span of 6 bases. CDR3 DNA sequence: TGTGCCAGCAGTGAGACATTTGGGGCCAACGTCCTGACTTTC. This encodes CASSETFGANVLTF.